A single T cell receptor beta chain is shown here with its context. Its antigen is undetermined. CDR3 length: 13 residues. Between the trimmed V and J ends, which lost 7 bases and 0 bases, there was a span of 10 bases. Germline-derived CDR1 and CDR2 are MGHDK and SYGVNS. The data were obtained in a study of shared clonotypes between healthy human individuals. Study-wide background: Each donor had three CD4 naive, three CD4 memory, two CD8 naive and one CD8 memory plate.

Deep was the level used in running the assay. Genomic DNA from each subset was divided evenly over several immunoSEQ plates. TCRdb's copy holds only in-frame clones and misses some; the assay was immunoSEQ multiplex PCR. The repertoire includes about 2 million clones, approximately 94% of them detected once, and approximately 1.2% sits in the top ten. CD8 cells regarded as naive lacked CD45RO, were positively chosen for CCR7, and omitted terminally differentiated effector memory CD45RA+ cells. The study's findings and limits: Roughly 4.7% was the fraction of naive CD4 clonotypes found shared across four donors.

This sequence joins TRBV25-1 and TRBJ2-7, with a weak D call TRBD2 (6 bases). The specimen sequenced was naive CD8+ T cells sorted from blood. This TCR was sampled from a man younger than 30 in good health. The CDR3, as DNA: TGTGCCAGCACCGCGGGGCACTCCTACGAGCAGTACTTC. Protein: CASTAGHSYEQYF.